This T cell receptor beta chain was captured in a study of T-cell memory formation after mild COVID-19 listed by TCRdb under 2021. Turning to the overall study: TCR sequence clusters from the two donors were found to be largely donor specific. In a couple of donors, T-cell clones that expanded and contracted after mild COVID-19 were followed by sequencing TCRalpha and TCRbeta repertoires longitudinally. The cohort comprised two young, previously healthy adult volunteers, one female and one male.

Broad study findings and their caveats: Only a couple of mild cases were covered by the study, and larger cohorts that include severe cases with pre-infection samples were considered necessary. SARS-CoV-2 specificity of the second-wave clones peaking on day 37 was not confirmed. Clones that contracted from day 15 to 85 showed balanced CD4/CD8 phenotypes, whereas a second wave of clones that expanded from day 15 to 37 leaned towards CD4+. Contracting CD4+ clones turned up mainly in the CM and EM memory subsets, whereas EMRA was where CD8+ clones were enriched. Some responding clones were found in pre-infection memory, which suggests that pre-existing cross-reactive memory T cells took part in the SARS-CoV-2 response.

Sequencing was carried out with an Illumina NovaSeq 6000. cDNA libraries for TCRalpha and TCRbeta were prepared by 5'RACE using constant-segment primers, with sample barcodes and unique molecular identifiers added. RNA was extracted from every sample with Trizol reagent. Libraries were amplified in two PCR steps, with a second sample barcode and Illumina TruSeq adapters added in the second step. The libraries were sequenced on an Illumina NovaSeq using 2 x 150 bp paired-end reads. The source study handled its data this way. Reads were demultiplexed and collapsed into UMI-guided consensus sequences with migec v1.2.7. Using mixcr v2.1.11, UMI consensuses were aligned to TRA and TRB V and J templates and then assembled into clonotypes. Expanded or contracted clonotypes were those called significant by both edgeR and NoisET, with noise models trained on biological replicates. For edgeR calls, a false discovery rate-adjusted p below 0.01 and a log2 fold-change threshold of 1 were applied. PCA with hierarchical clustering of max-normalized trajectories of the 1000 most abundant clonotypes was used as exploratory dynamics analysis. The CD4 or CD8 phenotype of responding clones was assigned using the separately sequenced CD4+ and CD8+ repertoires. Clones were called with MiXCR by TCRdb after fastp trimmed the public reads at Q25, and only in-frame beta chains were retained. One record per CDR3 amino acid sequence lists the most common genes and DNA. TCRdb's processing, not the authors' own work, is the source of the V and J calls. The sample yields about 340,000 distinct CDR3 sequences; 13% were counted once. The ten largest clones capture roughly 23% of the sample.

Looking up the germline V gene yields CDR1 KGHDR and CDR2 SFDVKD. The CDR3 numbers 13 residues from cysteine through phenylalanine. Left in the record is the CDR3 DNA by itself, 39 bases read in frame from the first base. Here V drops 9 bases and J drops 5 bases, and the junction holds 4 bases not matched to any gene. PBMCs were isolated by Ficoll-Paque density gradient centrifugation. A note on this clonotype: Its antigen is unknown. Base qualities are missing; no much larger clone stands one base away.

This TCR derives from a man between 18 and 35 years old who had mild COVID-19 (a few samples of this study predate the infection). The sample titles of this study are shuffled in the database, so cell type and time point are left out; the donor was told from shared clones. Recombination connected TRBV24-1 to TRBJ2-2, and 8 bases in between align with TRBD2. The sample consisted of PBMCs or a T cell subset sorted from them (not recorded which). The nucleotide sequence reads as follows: TGTGCCACCGGACTAGCTACAACCGGGGAGCTGTTTTTT. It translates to CATGLATTGELFF.